These 26 T cell receptor beta chains originate from one sample sequenced in a study of CD8 T cells in Susac syndrome. Random hexamers served to reverse transcribe roughly 0.5 to 1 ug RNA. TCRdb used MiXCR to reprocess the immunoSEQ multiplex PCR reads, holding one entry per CDR3 protein. The sample records approximately 140,000 distinct CDR3 sequences, roughly 80% being singletons. Sequencing was carried out using CD8+ T cells from PBMCs. These receptors came from a human donor with multiple sclerosis.

This chain links TRBV6-1 with TRBJ2-2; no firm D call. CDR1 MNHNS and CDR2 SASEGT come from the germline V gene. This CDR3 comprises 16 residues. Between the trimmed V and J ends, which lost 6 bases and 4 bases, there was a span of 18 bases. The CDR3 DNA reads TGTGCCAGCAGCCCATTATCATGGGAAGGCACCGGGGAGCTGTTTTTT. Its protein is CASSPLSWEGTGELFF.

The V call is TRBV4-1, the J call TRBJ1-1, with 8 nucleotides matching TRBD1. The length of the CDR3 is 14 residues. The V segment lost 2 bases and the J segment 5 bases; nucleotides outside the gene matches: 4. Germline-derived CDR1 and CDR2 are MGHRA and YSYEKL. The CDR3 DNA sequence: TGCGCCAGCAGCCAACCAGGGGGCTGGACTGAAGCTTTCTTT. As protein: CASSQPGGWTEAFF.

This chain connects TRBV5-6 to TRBJ2-7; 15 bases agree with TRBD2. The ends lost 4 bases at V and 1 base at J; junction bases unmatched: 6. This CDR3 spans 17 amino acids. CDR1 and CDR2 (germline): SGHDT, YYEEEE. This CDR3 is CASSIGLAGGLSYEQYV. The CDR3 region has the DNA TGTGCCAGCAGCATAGGACTAGCGGGAGGGCTGTCCTACGAGCAGTACGTC.

This clonotype has just a few counts. V gene TRBV4-2 combines with J gene TRBJ1-1; a weak D match, TRBD1 (5 bases). V was clipped by 1 base and J by 1 base, with 7 bases between them. The CDR3 is made up of 14 amino acids. From germline, CDR1 is LGHNA and CDR2 YNFKEQ. The CDR3 loop is CASSQAGSNTEAFF. CDR3 in DNA: TGTGCCAGCAGCCAAGCAGGGTCGAACACTGAAGCTTTCTTT.

The V gene is TRBV6-5, the J gene TRBJ2-7; no clear D. Per the germline V gene, CDR1 is MNHEY and CDR2 is SVGAGI. The CDR3 runs 10 residues. This CDR3 is CVLWRYEQYV. The CDR3 DNA reads as TGTGTCCTCTGGCGGTACGAGCAGTACGTC.

The chain is built from TRBV4-1 and TRBJ1-1; no clear D. The germline V and J ends were trimmed by 0 bases and 11 bases, with 10 bases remaining between them. This CDR3 has 12 residues. CDR1 MGHRA and CDR2 YSYEKL come from the germline V gene. The CDR3 DNA reads as TGCGCCAGCAGCCAAGATCGCAAGAGTGCTTTCTTT. This encodes CASSQDRKSAFF.

CDR3 DNA: TGCGCCAGCAGCCTCATCGGGACCGCCTACAATGAGCAGTTCTTC. Translated: CASSLIGTAYNEQFF. This rearrangement joins TRBV5-1 to TRBJ2-1, with D perhaps TRBD1 or TRBD2 (5 bases each). V was clipped by 4 bases and J by 2 bases, with 13 bases between them. CDR3 length: 15 residues. Per germline, CDR1 SGHRS and CDR2 YFSETQ.

The V gene is TRBV13, the J gene TRBJ2-2; a possible D gene is TRBD2 (5 bases). The CDR3 totals 14 residues. V dropped 8 bases and J dropped 1 base, with 11 bases sitting between them. Germline loops: CDR1 PRHDT, CDR2 FYEKMQ (reference sequence). This chain's CDR3 is CASRREGNTGELFF. In DNA, the CDR3 is TGTGCCAGCCGTCGAGAGGGGAACACCGGGGAGCTGTTTTTT.

V gene TRBV27 combines with J gene TRBJ1-2; D gene unclear. Trimming left V 6 bases short and J 5 bases short, with 19 bases between. Germline V lookup: CDR1 MNHEY, CDR2 SMNVEV (reference sequence). CDR3 size: 15 residues. As DNA, the CDR3 is TGTGCCAGCAGCCAGACCACGGGCGGGATTTATGGCTACACCTTC. Translated, it gives CASSQTTGGIYGYTF.

This rearrangement joins TRBV4-1 to TRBJ1-1; maybe TRBD1 (6 bases). Trimming took 4 bases from V and 1 from J, leaving 16 bases between them. Looked up from germline, CDR1 is MGHRA and CDR2 is YSYEKL. The CDR3 covers 16 residues. CDR3 residues: CASSPQTGGWNTEAFF. The CDR3 DNA is TGCGCCAGCAGCCCTCAGACAGGCGGATGGAACACTGAAGCTTTCTTT.

The chain couples TRBV6-2 or TRBV6-3 to TRBJ2-1; a weak D match, TRBD2 (5 bases). The CDR3 extends over 12 amino acids. CDR1 is MNHEY, CDR2 SVGEGT, per germline. V dropped 2 bases and J dropped 8 bases, with 7 bases sitting between them. The CDR3 DNA sequence: TGTGCCAGCAGTTACGTGGACTATGAGCAGTTCTTC. Amino acid sequence: CASSYVDYEQFF.

The rearrangement joins TRBV7-9 to TRBJ2-1; 12 nucleotides align to TRBD2. CDR1 and CDR2 from the germline V gene are SEHNR and FQNEAQ (reference sequence). V lost 4 bases to trimming and J lost 7 bases; unmatched junction nucleotides: 8. CDR3 length: 16 amino acids. CDR3 sequence: CASSSRPSGRANEQFF. In DNA form, the CDR3 reads TGTGCCAGCAGCTCTCGACCTAGCGGGAGGGCGAATGAGCAGTTCTTC.

This sequence joins TRBV6-5 and TRBJ1-2; 10 positions match TRBD1. Germline V CDR1 and CDR2: MNHEY, SVGAGI. The CDR3 is made up of 18 amino acids. With V trimmed by 1 base and J by 2 bases, 10 bases remained unmatched. The CDR3 DNA follows: TGTGCCAGCAGTTACTTAGGGACAGGGGTCGCGACGAACTATGGCTACACCTTC. Residues: CASSYLGTGVATNYGYTF.

This clonotype was detected only a few times. One end of the junction fails to match germline, which may point to a read error. V usage is TRBV6-5 and J usage is TRBJ1-1; D is undetermined. Germline V gene lookup returns CDR1 MNHEY and CDR2 SVGAGI. The CDR3 has 15 amino acids. CDR3 sequence: CASSDSRGGNTEAFF. The CDR3 DNA is TGTGCCAGCAGTGACTCGCGGGGTGGAAACACTGAAGCTTTCTTT.

This chain uses TRBV5-1 with TRBJ1-5; D not resolved. The CDR3 totals 14 residues. Germline CDR1 SGHRS, CDR2 YFSETQ. The V end lost 0 bases, the J end lost 10 bases, and 14 bases lay between the germline ends. As DNA, the CDR3 is TGCGCCAGCAGCTTGGGTGAAGGGATCAGCCCCCAGCATTTT. It yields the protein CASSLGEGISPQHF.

V gene TRBV13 combines with J gene TRBJ2-1; 10 bases map to TRBD1. The CDR3 covers 16 residues. V lost 3 bases, J lost 9 bases, and 11 bases stayed unmatched. Germline V CDR1 and CDR2: PRHDT, FYEKMQ (reference sequence). CDR3 DNA sequence: TGTGCCAGCAGCTTCCAAATCGGGACAGGGGAGCCTGAGCAGTTCTTC. Amino acid sequence: CASSFQIGTGEPEQFF.

The gene calls are TRBV12-3 or TRBV12-4 and TRBJ2-5; D is perhaps TRBD1 (6 bases). The CDR3 has 14 amino acids. V dropped 6 bases and J dropped 5 bases, with 16 bases sitting between them. The CDR3 coding sequence is TGTGCCAGCAGCGCCACAGGGCTCGGGGAGACCCAGTACTTC. Protein: CASSATGLGETQYF.

The chain couples TRBV20-1 to TRBJ2-7, with 8 bases aligning to TRBD2. Trimming cost V 6 bases and J 1 base; bases outside gene matches: 11. CDR1 and CDR2 (germline): DFQATT, SNEGSKA (reference sequence). The CDR3 is made up of 15 amino acids. The CDR3 bases are TGCAGTGCCCCAAAGCGGGGGCGACTTTCCTACGAGCAGTACTTC. It encodes CSAPKRGRLSYEQYF.

The chain employs TRBV6-6 and TRBJ2-7, with D possibly being TRBD1 or TRBD2 (5 bases each). CDR1 is MNHNY, CDR2 SVGAGI, per germline (reference sequence). The CDR3 has 16 amino acids. Trimming shortened V by 2 bases and J by 3 bases, and 17 bases separated the two germline ends. The CDR3 coding sequence is TGTGCCAGCAGTTACCCCCCCGGGACCGTAGGCTACGAGCAGTACGTC. Protein product: CASSYPPGTVGYEQYV.

This clonotype was seen only a few times. The genes are TRBV6-1 and TRBJ2-1, with 8 bases lining up with TRBD1. The CDR3 covers 15 residues. The V gene's germline CDR1 is MNHNS and CDR2 SASEGT. V lost 7 bases and J lost 10; bases outside the gene matches: 15. In nucleotides, the CDR3 is TGTGCCAGCACCCGGACAGGGAAGGGGAGTGACGAGCAGTTCTTC. Its protein product is CASTRTGKGSDEQFF.

In this sample, this clonotype turned up once. The genes are TRBV2 and TRBJ2-1; maybe TRBD1 (6 bases). The CDR3 loop spans 15 amino acids. CDR1 is SNHLY, CDR2 FYNNEI, per germline. Trimming pared 1 base from V and 5 bases from J, leaving 12 bases between. CDR3 coding DNA: TGTGCCAGCAGTGAAGGGACAGTAATGAACAATGAGCAGTTCTTC. It specifies CASSEGTVMNNEQFF.

This clonotype has more than one count but fewer than ten. The J gene is TRBJ2-5, the V gene TRBV7-9; D possibly corresponds to TRBD2 (5 bases). CDR3 length: 11 amino acids. Trimming pared 5 bases from V and 13 bases from J, leaving 14 bases between. In germline, CDR1 is SEHNR, CDR2 FQNEAQ (reference sequence). CDR3 in DNA: TGTGCCAGCAGCCTGGACTGGCTCACGTACTTC. It yields the protein CASSLDWLTYF.

The V gene is TRBV27, the J gene TRBJ2-7, with 7 bases identical to TRBD2. The CDR3 spans 14 residues. J was trimmed by 3 bases and V by 0 bases; bases with no gene match: 2. Germline lookup yields CDR1 MNHEY and CDR2 SMNVEV (reference sequence). The DNA of the CDR3 is TGTGCCAGCAGTTTATCGGGGGGGGACTACGAGCAGTACTTC. Amino acids: CASSLSGGDYEQYF.

V usage is TRBV11-2 and J usage is TRBJ2-2; 7 bases agree with TRBD2. Trimming took 5 bases from V and 4 from J; bases not matched to a gene: 10. The CDR3 is 16 residues long. Germline CDR1 is SGHAT and CDR2 is FQNNGV. CDR3 in amino acids: CASSARGRGPTGELFF. The CDR3 bases are TGTGCCAGCAGCGCGCGGGGGAGGGGCCCCACCGGGGAGCTGTTTTTT.

This clonotype turned up a few times. The chain joins TRBV6-5 to TRBJ1-5, with D hard to call. V dropped 0 bases and J dropped 5 bases, with 8 bases sitting between them. CDR3 size: 14 residues. Germline lookup yields CDR1 MNHEY and CDR2 SVGAGI. CDR3 coding DNA: TGTGCCAGCAGTTACTCGGAGGGTGATCAGCCCCAGCATTTT. The encoded protein is CASSYSEGDQPQHF.

The rearrangement links TRBV4-2 to TRBJ2-1, with unresolved D. CDR1 is LGHNA, CDR2 YNFKEQ, per germline. Trimming took off 2 bases at V and 7 bases at J, with 6 bases between the two ends. The CDR3 runs 12 residues. The CDR3 DNA follows: TGTGCCAGCAGCCAATACGAGAATGAGCAGTTCTTC. This codes for CASSQYENEQFF.